This TCR beta chain was retrieved from a study of T cells in localized non-small cell lung cancer (dated by TCRdb to 2019 to 2021). In the study overall: T cell repertoires of about 230 early-stage NSCLC patients were analyzed, with tumors being compared against uninvolved tumor-adjacent lungs. The cohort was made up of hundreds of treatment-naive NSCLC patients whose localized lung tumors had been resected. The mean age of the NSCLC patients was under 70 years, with 120 to 150 men and about a hundred women. Overall study outcomes, separate from this receptor: Uninvolved tumor-adjacent lung showed the highest T cell clonality, higher than tumor, which suggests more focused antigenic responses in the uninvolved tumor-adjacent lung. A median of about 55 of the top 100 tumor clones were detected in paired uninvolved adjacent lung, and around 27 of these tumor clones were also found among the top 100 clones of the paired uninvolved adjacent lung. Because multi-region tumor sequencing was not performed, intratumor heterogeneity could not be ruled out. Because of the exploratory design, TCR variables were selected using unadjusted p-values without false-discovery rate correction. Longer overall survival was associated with higher blood T cell density, whereas shorter survival was associated with higher adjacent-lung clonality.

The immunoSEQ Assay was used to sequence TCR beta CDR3 regions from DNA. The paper's processing steps were these. To compute T cell density, TCR beta template counts were normalized to usable DNA, which was estimated by amplifying housekeeping genes. The preseqR package was used to estimate richness by extrapolating to 400,000 templates for PBMC samples and to 120,000 templates for tissue samples. Clonality was defined as one minus Pielou's evenness. Tissue-enriched TCRs were identified by differential abundance testing using productive amino-acid clonotypes, minimum total count 5 and alpha 0.1. The Jaccard Index and the Morisita Overlap Index were used to quantify repertoire overlap between compartments. TCR beta CDR3s were clustered by GLIPH together with public tetramer-defined viral CDR3s, and at least three viral sequences plus V-gene enrichment were required for viral motifs. TCRdb provides this immuneACCESS table in a form limited to in-frame rearrangements. Some clones are lacking; in checked studies, under half of them reflect an unresolved V gene, and why the rest are absent is not known. That table gives V, J and clone size, and the DNA gave D and trimming. Within this sample are roughly 30,000 clones, with approximately 88% of them counted one time only. The ten largest clones represent around 4% of the sample.

For this clone: Its target antigen remains unknown. No clone much larger than this one lies a single base away; base qualities are absent.

At diagnosis, tumor, uninvolved tumor-adjacent lung and peripheral blood were collected and then preserved as a mix of FFPE and fresh-frozen material. For TCR repertoire profiling, blood samples were analyzed as peripheral blood mononuclear cells. From the cysteine through the phenylalanine, the CDR3 covers 16 amino acids. Only CDR3 DNA remains: 48 bases, in frame from the first base. V gives up 3 bases and J gives up 0 bases, and the segment between their germline ends measures 12 bases. Reading the germline V gene gives CDR1 SGHRS and CDR2 YFSETQ. The sequence is built from TRBV5-1 and TRBJ1-4; the D gene lacks a confident call. The sample here was peripheral blood mononuclear cells, taken before any cancer treatment. The clonotype was recovered from a woman aged 40-70 years with stage III lung adenocarcinoma. CDR3 reads: CASSWGSGATNEKLFF. The sequence in DNA is TGCGCCAGCAGCTGGGGTAGCGGTGCAACTAATGAAAAACTGTTTTTT.